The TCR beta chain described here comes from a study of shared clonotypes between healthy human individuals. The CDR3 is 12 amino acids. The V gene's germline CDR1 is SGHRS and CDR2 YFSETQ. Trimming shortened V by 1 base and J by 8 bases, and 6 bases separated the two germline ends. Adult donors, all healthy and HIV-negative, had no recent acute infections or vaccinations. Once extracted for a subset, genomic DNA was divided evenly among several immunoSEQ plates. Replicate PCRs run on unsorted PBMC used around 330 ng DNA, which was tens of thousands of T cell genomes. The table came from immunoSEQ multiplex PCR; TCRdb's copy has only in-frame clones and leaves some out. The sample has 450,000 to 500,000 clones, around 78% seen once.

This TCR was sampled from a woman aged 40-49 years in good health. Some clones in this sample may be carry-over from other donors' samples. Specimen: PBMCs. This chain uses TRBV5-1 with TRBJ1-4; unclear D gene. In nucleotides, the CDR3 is TGCGCCAGCAGCTTGACGAGGGAAAAACTGTTTTTT. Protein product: CASSLTREKLFF.